The text below deals with one TCR beta chain. Its matching antigen is unknown. This entry is derived from a study of CD4 T cells in relation to SARS-CoV-2 and coronaviruses. Germline V gene sequence: CDR1 SGHRS, CDR2 YFSETQ. V was trimmed by 0 bases and J by 4 bases, leaving 11 bases between them. The CDR3 has 15 amino acids. Deep TCR-beta sequencing used DNA from uncultured naive and memory CD4+ T cells. TCRdb keeps only in-frame clones here, not all; method: immunoSEQ multiplex PCR. The table lists 60,000 to 75,000 clones, 93% of them singletons. Unexposed donor CD4+ T cells date from 2011-2018, before the COVID-19 pandemic. Study conclusions and caveats: This crossreactivity analysis covered spike protein alone, no other viral proteins. Monoreactive clones expanded significantly more to SARS-CoV-2 than crossreactive clones did. In roughly 60% of donors, memory CD4+ clonotypes crossrecognized SARS-CoV-2 and at least one common cold coronavirus spike.

The sequence was obtained from a human donor in good health. The V and J genes are TRBV5-1 and TRBJ1-3, with D possibly TRBD1 on 5 matching bases. Sequencing was carried out using naive CD4+ T cells from PBMCs. Documented subset: naive CD4+ T cells isolated by negative enrichment. CDR3 in amino acids: CASSLDPAGGNTIYF. The DNA of the CDR3 is TGCGCCAGCAGCTTGGATCCGGCAGGGGGAAACACCATATATTTT.